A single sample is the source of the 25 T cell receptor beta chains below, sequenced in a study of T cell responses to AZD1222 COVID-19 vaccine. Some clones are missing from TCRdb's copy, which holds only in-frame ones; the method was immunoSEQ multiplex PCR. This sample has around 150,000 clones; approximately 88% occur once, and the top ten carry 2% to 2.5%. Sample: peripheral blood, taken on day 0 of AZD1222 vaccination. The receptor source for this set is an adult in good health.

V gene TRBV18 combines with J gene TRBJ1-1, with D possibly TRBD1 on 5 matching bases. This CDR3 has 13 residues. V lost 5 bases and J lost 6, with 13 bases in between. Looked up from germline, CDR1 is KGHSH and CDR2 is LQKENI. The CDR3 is CASSVKEGAEAFF. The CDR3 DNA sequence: TGTGCCAGCTCAGTCAAGGAAGGGGCTGAAGCTTTCTTT.

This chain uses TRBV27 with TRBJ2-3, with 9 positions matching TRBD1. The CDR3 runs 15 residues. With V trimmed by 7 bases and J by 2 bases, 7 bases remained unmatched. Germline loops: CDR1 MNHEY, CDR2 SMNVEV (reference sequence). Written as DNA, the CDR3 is TGTGCCAGCAATCCGGGACAGGGCCTCACAGATACGCAGTATTTT. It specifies CASNPGQGLTDTQYF.

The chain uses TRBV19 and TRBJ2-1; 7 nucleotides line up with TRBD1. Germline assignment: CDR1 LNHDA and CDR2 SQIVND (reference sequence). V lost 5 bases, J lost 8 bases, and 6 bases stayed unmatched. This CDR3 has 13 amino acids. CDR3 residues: CASSQGGWDEQFF. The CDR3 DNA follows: TGTGCCAGTAGTCAAGGGGGCTGGGATGAGCAGTTCTTC.

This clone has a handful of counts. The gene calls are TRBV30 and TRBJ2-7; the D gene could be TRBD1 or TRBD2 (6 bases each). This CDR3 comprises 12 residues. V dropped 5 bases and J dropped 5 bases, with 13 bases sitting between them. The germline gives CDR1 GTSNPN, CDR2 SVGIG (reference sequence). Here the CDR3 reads CAWLRGGHEQYF. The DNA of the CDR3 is TGTGCCTGGTTGCGAGGGGGGCACGAGCAGTACTTC.

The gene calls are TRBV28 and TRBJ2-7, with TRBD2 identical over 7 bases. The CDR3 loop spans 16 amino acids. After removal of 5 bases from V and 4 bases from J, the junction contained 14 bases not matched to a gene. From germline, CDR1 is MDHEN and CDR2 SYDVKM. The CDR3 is CASSQGPAGVRYEQYF. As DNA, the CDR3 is TGTGCCAGCAGTCAGGGTCCGGCGGGAGTTCGGTACGAGCAGTACTTC.

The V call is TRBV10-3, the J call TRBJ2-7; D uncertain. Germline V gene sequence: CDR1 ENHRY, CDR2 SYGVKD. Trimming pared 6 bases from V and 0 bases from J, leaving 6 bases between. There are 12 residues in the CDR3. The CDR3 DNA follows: TGTGCCATCAGCGACACCTCCTACGAGCAGTACTTC. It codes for CAISDTSYEQYF.

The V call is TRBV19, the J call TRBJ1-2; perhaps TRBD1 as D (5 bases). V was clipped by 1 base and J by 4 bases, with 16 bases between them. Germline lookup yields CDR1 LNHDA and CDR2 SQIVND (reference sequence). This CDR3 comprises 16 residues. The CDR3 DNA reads TGTGCCAGTAGTATAGCGCCCCCCAGGGTCAGCTATGGCTACACCTTC. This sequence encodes CASSIAPPRVSYGYTF.

CDR3 nucleotides: TGCGCCAGCAGCTTGGCTTCCTTGACTAACTATGGCTACACCTTC. Residues: CASSLASLTNYGYTF. The chain couples TRBV5-1 to TRBJ1-2; D gene uncertain. Trimming took off 0 bases at V and 0 bases at J, with 9 bases between the two ends. Germline V gene sequence: CDR1 SGHRS, CDR2 YFSETQ. The CDR3 extends over 15 amino acids.

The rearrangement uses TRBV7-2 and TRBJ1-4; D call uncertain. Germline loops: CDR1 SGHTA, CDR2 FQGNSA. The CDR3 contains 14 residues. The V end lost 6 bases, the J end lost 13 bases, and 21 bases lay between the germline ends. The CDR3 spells CASRPHIVSGGLFF. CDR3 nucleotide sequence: TGTGCCAGCAGGCCCCACATTGTTTCCGGCGGACTGTTTTTT.

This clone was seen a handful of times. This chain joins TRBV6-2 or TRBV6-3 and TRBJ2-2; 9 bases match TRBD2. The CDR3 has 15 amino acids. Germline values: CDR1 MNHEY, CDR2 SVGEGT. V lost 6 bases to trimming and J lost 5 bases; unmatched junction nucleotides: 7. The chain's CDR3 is CASSLAGVRTGELFF. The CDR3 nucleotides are TGTGCCAGCAGCTTAGCGGGAGTTCGGACCGGGGAGCTGTTTTTT.

The CDR3 spells CASSPRWGELFF. The CDR3 DNA sequence: TGTGCCAGCAGCCCGCGGTGGGGGGAGCTGTTTTTT. V and J are TRBV7-3 and TRBJ2-2, with D unresolved. The germline gives CDR1 SGHTA, CDR2 FQGTGA. V lost 5 bases, J lost 8 bases, and 9 bases lay in between. The CDR3 is 12 residues long. Looking up the rest from reference TRBV7-3 and TRBJ2-2 gives the full variable domain: GAGVSQTPSNKVTEKGKYVELRCDPISGHTALYWYRQSLGQGPEFLIYFQGTGAADDSGLPNDRFFAVRPEGSVSTLKIQRTERGDSAVYLCASSPRWGELFFGEGSRLTVL.

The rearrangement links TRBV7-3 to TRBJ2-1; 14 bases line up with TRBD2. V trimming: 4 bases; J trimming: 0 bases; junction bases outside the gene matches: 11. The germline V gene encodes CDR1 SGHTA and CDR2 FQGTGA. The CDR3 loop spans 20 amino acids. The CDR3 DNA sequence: TGTGCCAGCAGCTCCCGATGGACTAGCGGGAGGTCGGGCTCCTACAATGAGCAGTTCTTC. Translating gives CASSSRWTSGRSGSYNEQFF.

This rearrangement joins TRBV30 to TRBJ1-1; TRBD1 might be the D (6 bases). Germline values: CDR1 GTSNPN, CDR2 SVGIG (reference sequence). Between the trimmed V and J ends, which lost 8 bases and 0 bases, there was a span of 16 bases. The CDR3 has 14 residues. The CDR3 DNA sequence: TGTGCCAGATCTACCGGGACAATGAACACTGAAGCTTTCTTT. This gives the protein CARSTGTMNTEAFF.

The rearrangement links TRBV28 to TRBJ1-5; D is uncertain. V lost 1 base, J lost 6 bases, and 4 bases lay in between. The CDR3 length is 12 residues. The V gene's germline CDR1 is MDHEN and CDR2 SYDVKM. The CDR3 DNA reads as TGTGCCAGCAGTTTATTGACTCAGCCCCAGCATTTT. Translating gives CASSLLTQPQHF.

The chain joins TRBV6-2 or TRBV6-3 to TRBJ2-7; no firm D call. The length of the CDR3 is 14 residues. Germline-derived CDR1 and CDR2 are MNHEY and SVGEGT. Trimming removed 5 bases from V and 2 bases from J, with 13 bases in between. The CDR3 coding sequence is TGTGCCAGCAGTCGAGGTGACTGGGCCTACGAGCAGTACTTC. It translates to CASSRGDWAYEQYF.

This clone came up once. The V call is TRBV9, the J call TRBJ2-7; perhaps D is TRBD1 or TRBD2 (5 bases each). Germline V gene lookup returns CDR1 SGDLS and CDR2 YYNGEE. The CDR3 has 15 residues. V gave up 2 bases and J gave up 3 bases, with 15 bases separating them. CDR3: CASSVSGTVDYEQYF. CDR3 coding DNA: TGTGCCAGCAGCGTCTCCGGGACGGTTGACTACGAGCAGTACTTC.

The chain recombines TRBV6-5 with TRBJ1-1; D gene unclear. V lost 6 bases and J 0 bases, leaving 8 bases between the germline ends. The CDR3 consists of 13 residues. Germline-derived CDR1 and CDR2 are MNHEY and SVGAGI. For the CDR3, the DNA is TGTGCCAGCAGGTCCTCTATGAACACTGAAGCTTTCTTT. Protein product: CASRSSMNTEAFF.

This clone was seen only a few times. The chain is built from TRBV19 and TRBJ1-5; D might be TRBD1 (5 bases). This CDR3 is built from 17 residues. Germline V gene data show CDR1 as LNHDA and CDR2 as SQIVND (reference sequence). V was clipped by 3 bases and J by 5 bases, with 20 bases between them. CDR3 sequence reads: CASSMGLNRLLHQPQHF. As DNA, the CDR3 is TGTGCCAGTAGTATGGGGCTTAACAGGTTACTTCATCAGCCCCAGCATTTT.

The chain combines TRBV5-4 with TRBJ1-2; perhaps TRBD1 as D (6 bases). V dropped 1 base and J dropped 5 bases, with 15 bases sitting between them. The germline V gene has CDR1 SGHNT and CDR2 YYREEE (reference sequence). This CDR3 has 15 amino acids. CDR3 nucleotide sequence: TGTGCCAGCAGCTTGCCCGGGACATACAATTATGGCTACACCTTC. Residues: CASSLPGTYNYGYTF.

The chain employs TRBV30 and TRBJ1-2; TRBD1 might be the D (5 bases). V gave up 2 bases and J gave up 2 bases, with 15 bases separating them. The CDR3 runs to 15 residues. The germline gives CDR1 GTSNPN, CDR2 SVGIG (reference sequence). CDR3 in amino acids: CAWSLLGGRNYGYTF. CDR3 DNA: TGTGCCTGGAGTCTCTTGGGGGGGAGGAACTATGGCTACACCTTC.

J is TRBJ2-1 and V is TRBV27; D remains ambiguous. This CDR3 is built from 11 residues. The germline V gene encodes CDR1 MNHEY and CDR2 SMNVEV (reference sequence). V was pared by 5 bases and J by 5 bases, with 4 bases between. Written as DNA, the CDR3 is TGTGCCAGCAGTGCCAACAATGAGCAGTTCTTC. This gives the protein CASSANNEQFF.

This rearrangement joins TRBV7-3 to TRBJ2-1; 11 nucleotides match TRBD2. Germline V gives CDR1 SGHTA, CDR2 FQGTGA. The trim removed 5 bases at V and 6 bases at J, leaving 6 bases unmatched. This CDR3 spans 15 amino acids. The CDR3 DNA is TGTGCCAGCAGCCGCGACGGGACTAGCGGCAATGAGCAGTTCTTC. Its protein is CASSRDGTSGNEQFF.

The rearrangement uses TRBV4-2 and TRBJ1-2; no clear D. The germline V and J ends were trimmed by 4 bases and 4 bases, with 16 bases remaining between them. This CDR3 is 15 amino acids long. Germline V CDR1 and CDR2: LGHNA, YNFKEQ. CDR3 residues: CASSPGVGLSYGYTF. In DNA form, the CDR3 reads TGTGCCAGCAGCCCTGGGGTCGGCTTAAGCTATGGCTACACCTTC.

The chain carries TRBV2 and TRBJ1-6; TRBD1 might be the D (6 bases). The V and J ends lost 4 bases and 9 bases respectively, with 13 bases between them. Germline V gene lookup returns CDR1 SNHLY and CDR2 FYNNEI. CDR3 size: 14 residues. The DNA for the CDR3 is TGTGCCAGCAGTGGGGACACTCCACCTTCACCCCTCCACTTT. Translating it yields CASSGDTPPSPLHF.

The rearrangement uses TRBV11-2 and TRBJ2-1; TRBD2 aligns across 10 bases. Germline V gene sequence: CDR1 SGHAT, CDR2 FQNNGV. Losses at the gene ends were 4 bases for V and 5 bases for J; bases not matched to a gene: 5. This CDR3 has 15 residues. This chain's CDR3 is CASSSRLAGDNEQFF. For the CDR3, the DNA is TGTGCCAGCAGCTCCCGACTAGCGGGTGACAATGAGCAGTTCTTC.